The 27 T cell receptor beta chains presented below share a single source sample, sequenced in a study of shared clonotypes between healthy human individuals. Clones were read by immunoSEQ multiplex PCR, and TCRdb kept only the in-frame ones, dropping some. The table shows hundreds of thousands of clones, with roughly 96% occurring only once. The naive CD8 fraction comprised CD45RO-negative cells positively selected for CCR7 and excluded terminally differentiated effector memory CD45RA+ cells. The sample was naive CD8+ T cells sorted from blood. The receptors were gathered from a woman aged 25 to 39 in good health.

V gene TRBV5-5 combines with J gene TRBJ2-2; D is unresolved. The CDR3 is made up of 15 amino acids. The germline V gene has CDR1 SGHKS and CDR2 YYEKEE (reference sequence). V shed 0 bases and J shed 4 bases, with 10 bases lying between them. CDR3: CASSLVQVFTGELFF. The CDR3 nucleotides read TGTGCCAGCAGCTTGGTGCAGGTTTTCACCGGGGAGCTGTTTTTT. Full variable domain (outside the CDR3, taken from reference TRBV5-5 and TRBJ2-2): DAGVTQSPTHLIKTRGQQVTLRCSPISGHKSVSWYQQVLGQGPQFIFQYYEKEERGRGNFPDRFSARQFPNYSSELNVNALLLGDSALYLCASSLVQVFTGELFFGEGSRLTVL.

As concerns this clone: The junction and the germline gene differ at one end; a read error may be behind it. V gene TRBV5-6 combines with J gene TRBJ1-1; TRBD1 agrees at 7 bases. Germline-derived CDR1 and CDR2 are SGHDT and YYEEEE. The CDR3 sequence is 12 residues long. The CDR3 nucleotides are TGTGCCAGCAGCTTGGGGACAGGTCTTCTTGAATGG. Encoded protein: CASSLGTGLLEW.

The chain recombines TRBV13 with TRBJ1-1; 10 positions match TRBD1. CDR3 length: 17 amino acids. V lost 3 bases and J lost 0; bases outside the gene matches: 7. Looked up from germline, CDR1 is PRHDT and CDR2 is FYEKMQ (reference sequence). The CDR3 region has the DNA TGTGCCAGCAGCTTTACAGGGACAGGGGCCATGAACACTGAAGCTTTCTTT. Its protein product is CASSFTGTGAMNTEAFF.

This chain connects TRBV5-1 to TRBJ2-1, with 8 bases fitting TRBD2. The CDR3 is 15 residues long. J was trimmed by 8 bases and V by 0 bases; bases with no gene match: 7. From germline, CDR1 is SGHRS and CDR2 YFSETQ. In DNA form, the CDR3 reads TGCGCCAGCAGCTTGGTTAGCGGGATAAGATATGAGCAGTTCTTC. Its translation: CASSLVSGIRYEQFF.

V usage is TRBV27 and J usage is TRBJ2-7, with 12 bases fitting TRBD1. The CDR3 has 14 amino acids. In germline, CDR1 is MNHEY, CDR2 SMNVEV (reference sequence). Trimming cost V 7 bases and J 4 bases; bases outside gene matches: 5. The CDR3 here is CASKRDRGQYEQYF. The CDR3 bases are TGTGCCAGCAAACGGGACAGGGGGCAATACGAGCAGTACTTC.

The chain carries TRBV28 and TRBJ1-6, with D tentatively TRBD1 (5 bases). CDR1 MDHEN and CDR2 SYDVKM come from the germline V gene. The CDR3 consists of 16 residues. Trimming shortened V by 5 bases and J by 0 bases, and 11 bases separated the two germline ends. Here the CDR3 DNA reads TGTGCCAGCAGTACAATAGACAGCTCCTATAATTCACCCCTCCACTTT. It is translated as CASSTIDSSYNSPLHF.

The chain employs TRBV4-1 and TRBJ1-1; 7 nucleotides match TRBD1. The CDR3 totals 13 residues. With 4 bases clipped from V and 5 bases from J, the junction kept 4 bases outside the gene matches. CDR1 and CDR2 from the germline V gene are MGHRA and YSYEKL. For the CDR3, the DNA is TGCGCCAGCAGCCTCCAGGGGGAGACTGAAGCTTTCTTT. Its translation is CASSLQGETEAFF.

The chain uses TRBV28 and TRBJ1-5; 10 bases align to TRBD1. Losses at the gene ends were 6 bases for V and 6 bases for J; bases not matched to a gene: 5. CDR3 length: 14 residues. Germline CDR1 and CDR2: MDHEN and SYDVKM. In nucleotides, the CDR3 is TGTGCCAGCAGCCCCGGGACAGGGGTTCAGCCCCAGCATTTT. Its translation: CASSPGTGVQPQHF.

The chain links TRBV5-6 to TRBJ2-1, with TRBD2 identical over 14 bases. The CDR3 is made up of 19 amino acids. Trimming at V came to 4 bases and at J to 0 bases, leaving 9 bases not matched to a gene. Germline V lookup: CDR1 SGHDT, CDR2 YYEEEE. CDR3 sequence (DNA): TGTGCCAGCAGCGCAAGACTAGCGGGAGGGCCCTACTCCTACAATGAGCAGTTCTTC. Translating gives CASSARLAGGPYSYNEQFF.

The chain employs TRBV7-9 and TRBJ1-1, with D unresolved. V lost 6 bases and J lost 2, with 4 bases in between. The CDR3 sequence is 11 residues long. Germline CDR1 SEHNR, CDR2 FQNEAQ (reference sequence). In nucleotides, the CDR3 is TGTGCCAGCAGGACTAACACTGAAGCTTTCTTT. This codes for CASRTNTEAFF.

This rearrangement joins TRBV5-6 to TRBJ2-7; D might be TRBD2 (5 bases). Trimming shortened V by 2 bases and J by 2 bases, and 8 bases separated the two germline ends. The CDR3 extends over 13 amino acids. In germline, CDR1 is SGHDT, CDR2 YYEEEE. CDR3 protein: CASSFGDTYEQYF. The DNA for the CDR3 is TGTGCCAGCAGCTTCGGGGATACCTACGAGCAGTACTTC.

The chain links TRBV5-8 to TRBJ2-1; 7 positions match TRBD2. V was clipped by 5 bases and J by 6 bases; unmatched bases: 11. The germline CDR1 and CDR2 sequences are SGHTS and YDEGEE. The CDR3 extends over 15 amino acids. CDR3 nucleotide sequence: TGTGCCAGCAGTATGGTGGCTAGCGGTCTCAATGAGCAGTTCTTC. It yields the protein CASSMVASGLNEQFF.

The chain is built from TRBV10-3 and TRBJ2-7, with unresolved D. Germline CDR1 reads ENHRY; CDR2 reads SYGVKD. The V and J ends lost 10 bases and 0 bases respectively, with 10 bases between them. The CDR3 is made up of 12 amino acids. Written as DNA, the CDR3 is TGTGCCACCGGGCACTACTCCTACGAGCAGTACTTC. Translation gives CATGHYSYEQYF.

The CDR3 loop reads CASSDRGSPNEQFF. In nucleotides, the CDR3 is TGTGCCAGCAGTGATCGCGGGAGTCCCAATGAGCAGTTCTTC. This chain links TRBV6-1 with TRBJ2-1, with 7 bases identical to TRBD2. The germline V gene has CDR1 MNHNS and CDR2 SASEGT. V shed 3 bases and J 6 bases; nucleotides not matched to a gene: 5. The CDR3 totals 14 residues.

The rearrangement joins TRBV27 to TRBJ2-1; TRBD2 might be the D (5 bases). CDR3 length: 13 amino acids. The germline CDR1 and CDR2 sequences are MNHEY and SMNVEV (reference sequence). Deletions cut 7 bases from V and 6 bases from J, with 13 bases between. In DNA form, the CDR3 reads TGTGCCAGCAACGGGAAGGGTATCAATGAGCAGTTCTTC. Its protein is CASNGKGINEQFF.

The gene calls are TRBV5-1 and TRBJ2-1, with TRBD2 identical over 10 bases. The germline V gene has CDR1 SGHRS and CDR2 YFSETQ. The length of the CDR3 is 16 residues. J was trimmed by 2 bases and V by 5 bases; bases with no gene match: 7. CDR3 in DNA: TGCGCCAGCAGTCCCACCGGGACTAGCGCCTACAATGAGCAGTTCTTC. Amino acid sequence: CASSPTGTSAYNEQFF.

The chain couples TRBV13 to TRBJ2-3; D remains ambiguous. V was trimmed by 0 bases and J by 4 bases, leaving 14 bases between them. The germline V gene encodes CDR1 PRHDT and CDR2 FYEKMQ (reference sequence). The CDR3 is made up of 16 amino acids. The CDR3 protein is CASSLGSAMLADTQYF. Here the CDR3 DNA reads TGTGCCAGCAGCTTAGGCTCCGCGATGTTGGCAGATACGCAGTATTTT.

The V and J genes are TRBV28 and TRBJ2-2; D gene unclear. This CDR3 has 16 residues. Trimming cost V 8 bases and J 2 bases, with 18 bases left between them. Germline V gene data show CDR1 as MDHEN and CDR2 as SYDVKM. The chain's CDR3 is CASQTITLSNTGELFF. The DNA of the CDR3 is TGTGCCAGCCAGACCATAACTCTGTCCAACACCGGGGAGCTGTTTTTT.

J is TRBJ1-1 and V is TRBV29-1; D not resolved. CDR1 is SQVTM, CDR2 ANQGSEA, per germline. V lost 4 bases and J 0 bases, leaving 9 bases between the germline ends. The CDR3 loop spans 13 amino acids. The CDR3 DNA reads TGCAGCGTTGCCAACAGCTTGAACACTGAAGCTTTCTTT. Translating gives CSVANSLNTEAFF.

The V and J genes are TRBV27 and TRBJ2-7; TRBD2 matches 10 bases. The ends lost 6 bases at V and 5 bases at J; junction bases unmatched: 4. The CDR3 consists of 13 residues. Germline CDR1 and CDR2: MNHEY and SMNVEV (reference sequence). The CDR3 loop reads CASRRLAGDEQYF. The CDR3 DNA follows: TGTGCCAGCAGGCGTCTAGCGGGAGACGAGCAGTACTTC.

J is TRBJ2-1 and V is TRBV14; either TRBD1 or TRBD2 may supply D (6 bases each). Germline V gene data show CDR1 as SGHDN and CDR2 as FVKESK. The V and J ends lost 4 bases and 8 bases respectively, with 21 bases between them. This CDR3 contains 16 residues. In nucleotides, the CDR3 is TGTGCCAGCAGCCCCCCTGGAGGGGGAGCGCGATATGAGCAGTTCTTC. It encodes CASSPPGGGARYEQFF.

This sequence joins TRBV28 and TRBJ2-1; D unclear. V was pared by 5 bases and J by 6 bases, with 8 bases between. Germline-derived CDR1 and CDR2 are MDHEN and SYDVKM. CDR3 size: 12 residues. The CDR3 DNA reads as TGTGCCAGCAGTCCGGAAGGCAATGAGCAGTTCTTC. Residues: CASSPEGNEQFF.

The chain joins TRBV4-2 to TRBJ2-5; perhaps TRBD2 as D (7 bases). V gave up 3 bases and J gave up 2 bases, with 13 bases separating them. Germline V gives CDR1 LGHNA, CDR2 YNFKEQ. The CDR3 is made up of 15 amino acids. The CDR3 nucleotides read TGTGCCAGCAGCCATAAGGGGGAGGGACAAGAGACCCAGTACTTC. Amino acid sequence: CASSHKGEGQETQYF.

Turning to this clone: Other nucleotide sequences from this sample produce the same CDR3. This chain connects TRBV27 to TRBJ2-7, with D maybe TRBD1 (6 bases). Germline loops: CDR1 MNHEY, CDR2 SMNVEV (reference sequence). Trimming pared 5 bases from V and 0 bases from J, leaving 17 bases between. CDR3 length equals 16 residues. In nucleotides, the CDR3 is TGTGCCAGCAGTCCCTCGTCCGGGACACGCTCCTACGAGCAGTACTTC. Its translation: CASSPSSGTRSYEQYF.

The chain joins TRBV1 to TRBJ2-7; no check of the table's D call, TRBD2, against the DNA was made. TRBV1 represents a pseudogene. The CDR3 length is 15 residues. The CDR3 sequence is CTSSHVAGGPNEQYF. The CDR3 nucleotides read TGCACCAGCAGCCATGTAGCGGGAGGGCCTAACGAGCAGTACTTC.

The chain uses TRBV5-8 and TRBJ1-2; D remains ambiguous. CDR3 length: 16 amino acids. The germline CDR1 and CDR2 sequences are SGHTS and YDEGEE. V shed 1 base and J shed 2 bases, with 15 bases lying between them. CDR3 nucleotide sequence: TGTGCCAGCAGCTTGAGTCAGGACCCGGGCAACTATGGCTACACCTTC. It yields the protein CASSLSQDPGNYGYTF.

The chain couples TRBV18 to TRBJ1-3, with 8 bases fitting TRBD1. CDR3 length: 15 amino acids. The trim removed 2 bases at V and 3 bases at J, leaving 3 bases unmatched. Germline V CDR1 and CDR2: KGHSH, LQKENI. The CDR3 spells CASSPTGGGGNTIYF. The CDR3, as DNA: TGTGCCAGCTCACCAACAGGGGGTGGTGGAAACACCATATATTTT.